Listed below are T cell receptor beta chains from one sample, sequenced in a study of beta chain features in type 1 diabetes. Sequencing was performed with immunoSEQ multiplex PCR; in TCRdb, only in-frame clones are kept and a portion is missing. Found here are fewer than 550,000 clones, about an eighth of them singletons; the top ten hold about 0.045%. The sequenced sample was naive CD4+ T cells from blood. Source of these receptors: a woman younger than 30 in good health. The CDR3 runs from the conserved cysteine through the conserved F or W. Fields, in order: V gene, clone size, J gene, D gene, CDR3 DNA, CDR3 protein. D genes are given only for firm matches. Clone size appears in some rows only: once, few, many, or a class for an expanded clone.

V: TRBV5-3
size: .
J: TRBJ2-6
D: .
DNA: TGTGCCAGAAGCCTCGACTCTGGGGCCAACGTCCTGACTTTC
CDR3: CARSLDSGANVLTF

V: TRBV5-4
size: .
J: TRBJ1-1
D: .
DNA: TGTGCCAGCAGCTTGGGGGGGAGGAACACTGAAGCTTTCTTT
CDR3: CASSLGGRNTEAFF

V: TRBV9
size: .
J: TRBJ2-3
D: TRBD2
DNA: TGTGCCAGCAGCGTAGGAATAGCGGGGGGTCACGATACGCAGTATTTT
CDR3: CASSVGIAGGHDTQYF

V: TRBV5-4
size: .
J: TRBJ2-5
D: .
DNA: TGTGCCAGCAGCAGGGACCAGCTGGAGACCCAGTACTTC
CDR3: CASSRDQLETQYF

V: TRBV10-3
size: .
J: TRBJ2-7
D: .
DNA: TGTGCCATACTGGACCCGCTAGCCTACGAGCAGTACTTC
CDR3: CAILDPLAYEQYF

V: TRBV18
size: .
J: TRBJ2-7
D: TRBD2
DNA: TGTGCCAGCTCACCTGGGACTAGCGGGAACTACGAGCAGTACTTC
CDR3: CASSPGTSGNYEQYF

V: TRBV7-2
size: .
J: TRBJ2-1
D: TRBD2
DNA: TGTGCCAGCAGCTTAAGACTAGCATATGAGCAGTTCTTC
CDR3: CASSLRLAYEQFF

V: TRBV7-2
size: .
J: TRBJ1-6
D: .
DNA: TGTGCCAGCAGCCTGATTTACTCACCCCTCCACTTT
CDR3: CASSLIYSPLHF

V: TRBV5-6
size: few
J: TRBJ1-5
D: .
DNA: TGTGCCAGCAGCTTGGGATTACGACGTGGCAATCAGCCCCAGCATTTT
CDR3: CASSLGLRRGNQPQHF

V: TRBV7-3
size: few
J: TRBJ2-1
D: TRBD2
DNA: TGTGCCAGCAGCTATAGCGGGATGACCTACAATGAGCAGTTCTTC
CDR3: CASSYSGMTYNEQFF

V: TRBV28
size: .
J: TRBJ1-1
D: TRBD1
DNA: TGTGCCTCGTACAGGGGGAACGCTGAAGCTTTCTTT
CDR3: CASYRGNAEAFF

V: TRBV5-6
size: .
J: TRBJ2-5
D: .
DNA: TGTGCCAGCAGCTCATCCGGGACCCAGTACTTC
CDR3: CASSSSGTQYF

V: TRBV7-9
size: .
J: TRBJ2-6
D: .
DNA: TGTGCCAGCAGCTTTCCCGGGGCCAACGTCCTGACTTTC
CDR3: CASSFPGANVLTF

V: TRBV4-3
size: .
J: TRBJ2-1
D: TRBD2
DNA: TGCGCCAGCAGCCAACCGGGACTAGCGGCGTACAATGAGCAGTTCTTC
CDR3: CASSQPGLAAYNEQFF

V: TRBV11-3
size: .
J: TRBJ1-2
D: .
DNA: TGTGCCAGCACCGACACGGATGGCTACACCTTC
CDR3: CASTDTDGYTF

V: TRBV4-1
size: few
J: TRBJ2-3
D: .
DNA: TGCGCCAGCAGCCCGCGGGACCGCACAGATACGCAGTATTTT
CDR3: CASSPRDRTDTQYF

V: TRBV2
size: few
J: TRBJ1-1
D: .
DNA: TGTGCCAGCAGTTTCAACCCCGCTGAAGCTTTCTTT
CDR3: CASSFNPAEAFF

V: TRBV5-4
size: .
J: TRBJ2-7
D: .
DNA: TGTGCCAGCAGCGGTCGGACTCCTGCAGGGGAGCAGTACTTC
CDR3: CASSGRTPAGEQYF

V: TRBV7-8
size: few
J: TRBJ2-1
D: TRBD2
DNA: TGTGCCAGCAGCGTAAGCGGGGGGGGCTACAATGAGCAGTTCTTC
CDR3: CASSVSGGGYNEQFF

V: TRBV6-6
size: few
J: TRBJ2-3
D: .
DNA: TGTGCCAGCAGTTACGCCGGGGGCGAAGATACGCAGTATTTT
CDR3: CASSYAGGEDTQYF

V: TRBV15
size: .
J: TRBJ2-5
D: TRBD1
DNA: TGTGCCACCAGCGGGGGACAGGTCCTAGGGACCCAGTACTTC
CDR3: CATSGGQVLGTQYF

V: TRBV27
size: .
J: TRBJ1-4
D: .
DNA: TGTGCCACTACACAGGTGGCTAATGAAAAACTGTTTTTT
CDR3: CATTQVANEKLFF

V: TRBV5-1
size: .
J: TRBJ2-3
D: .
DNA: TGCGCCAGCAGCTTGAGGCACACAGATACGCAGTATTTT
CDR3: CASSLRHTDTQYF

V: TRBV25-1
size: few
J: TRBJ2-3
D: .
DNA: TGTGCCAGCAGTGGTTGGGGGGGCTCCACAGATACGCAGTATTTT
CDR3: CASSGWGGSTDTQYF

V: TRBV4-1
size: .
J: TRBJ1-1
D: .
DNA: TGCGCCAGCACGCGGGGAGGAGAAGCTTTCTTT
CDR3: CASTRGGEAFF

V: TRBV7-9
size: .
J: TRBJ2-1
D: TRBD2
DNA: TGTGCCAGCAGGGACGCTAGCGGGAGCTCCTACAATGAGCAGTTCTTC
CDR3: CASRDASGSSYNEQFF

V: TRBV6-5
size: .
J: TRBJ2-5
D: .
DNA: TGTGCCAGCAGACTGGGGGAGACCCAGTACTTC
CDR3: CASRLGETQYF

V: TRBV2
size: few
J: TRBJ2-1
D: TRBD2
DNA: TGTGCCAGCTGGGCGGGGGACCATGAGCAGTTCTTC
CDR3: CASWAGDHEQFF

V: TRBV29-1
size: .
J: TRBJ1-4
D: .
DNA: TGCAGCGTTGGACAGCTATTTAATGAAAAACTGTTTTTT
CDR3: CSVGQLFNEKLFF

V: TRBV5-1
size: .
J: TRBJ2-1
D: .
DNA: TGCGCCAGCAGCCTTAACCTCGATGAGCAGTTCTTC
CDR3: CASSLNLDEQFF

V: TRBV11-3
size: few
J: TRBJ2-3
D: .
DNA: TGTGCCAGCACGGTGGATCGGGAGTGGGAAGATACGCAGTATTTT
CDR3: CASTVDREWEDTQYF

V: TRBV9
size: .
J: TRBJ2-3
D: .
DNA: TGTGCCAGCAGCGAAGGAGGATGGACTGGCCTAGATACGCAGTATTTT
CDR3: CASSEGGWTGLDTQYF

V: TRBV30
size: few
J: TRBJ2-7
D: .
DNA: TGTGCCTGGAGTCAAGGGAAAGGATACGAGCAGTACTTC
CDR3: CAWSQGKGYEQYF

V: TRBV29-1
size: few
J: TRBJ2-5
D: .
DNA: TGCAGCGTTGAGCTGTACCAAGAGACCCAGTACTTC
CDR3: CSVELYQETQYF

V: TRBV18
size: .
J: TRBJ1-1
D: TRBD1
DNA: TGTGCCAGCTCACCGGGGGACAGCCTGAACACTGAAGCTTTCTTT
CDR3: CASSPGDSLNTEAFF

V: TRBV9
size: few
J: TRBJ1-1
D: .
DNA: TGTGCCAGCAGCTCCCAGGGTAACACTGAAGCTTTCTTT
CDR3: CASSSQGNTEAFF

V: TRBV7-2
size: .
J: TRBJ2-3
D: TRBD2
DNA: TGTGCCAGCAGCTTTAGCGGGGGGACATTCTTCACAGATACGCAGTATTTT
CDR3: CASSFSGGTFFTDTQYF

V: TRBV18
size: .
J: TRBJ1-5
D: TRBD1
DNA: TGTGCCAGCTCACCGACAGGGGCGAATCAGCCCCAGCATTTT
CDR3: CASSPTGANQPQHF

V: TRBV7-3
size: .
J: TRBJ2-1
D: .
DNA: TGTGCCAGCAGCTTTGGCGGGAACAATGAGCAGTTCTTC
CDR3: CASSFGGNNEQFF